This T cell receptor beta chain originates from a study of response to subunit inactivated influenza vaccine. Broader study findings: After each seasonal influenza vaccination, few new T cells are recruited, the authors suggested.

TCRdb fed the RT-PCR reads into MiXCR, producing one record per CDR3 protein. Of around 570,000 distinct CDR3 sequences listed, approximately 7.6% were seen once; the top ten hold approximately 12%. This clonotype has a count of ten or more. As yet, its antigen is unknown. V shed 2 bases and J 1 base; nucleotides not matched to a gene: 10. Germline assignment: CDR1 MDHEN and CDR2 SYDVKM. The CDR3 is 18 residues long. The sample here was PBMCs from blood, taken around 2 years after vaccination. The receptor comes from a man between 45 and 75 years old who received an inactivated influenza vaccine. This rearrangement joins TRBV28 to TRBJ1-5; TRBD1 agrees at 8 bases. As DNA, the CDR3 is TGTGCCAGCAGTTTAAAGTCCGCAGGGGGCGCGAGCAATCAGCCCCAGCATTTT. Translated, it gives CASSLKSAGGASNQPQHF.